This TCR beta chain came from a study of blood T cells in healthy people across ages (dated by TCRdb to between 2015 and 2016). About the full investigation: In model experiments, roughly one uniquely barcoded TCR beta cDNA molecule per two T cells was captured by template switching. For two donors (one aged 18 to 29 and one aged 80 or older), the study analyzed two additional independent replicas of 1 million unique cDNA reads from the same blood draw. The donors were split into four age groups: young (average around 17 years), middle-aged (39), aged (about 56) and long-lived (about 74). Using deep sequencing normalized with unique cDNA molecular identifiers, the study measured how TCR beta repertoire diversity changes with age.

The roughly 42 donors, aged roughly 6 to 95 years, were systemically healthy Caucasian individuals from Russia. Roughly 9.5 milliliters of peripheral blood were drawn from each donor into EDTA-treated Vacutainer tubes. PBMCs were isolated by Ficoll-Paque density-gradient centrifugation, with at least 6 million obtained per sample. Trizol reagent was used to extract total RNA from the PBMCs, yielding at least 6 micrograms per sample. Naive CD45RAhigh/CD27high T cell percentages were measured by flow cytometry on a PBMC aliquot from every donor. The CDR3 has 13 amino acids, counting the end cysteine and phenylalanine. The only DNA kept is the CDR3, 39 bases in frame from the first base. The germline V gene specifies SQVTM as CDR1 and ANQGSEA as CDR2. V loses 3 bases at its end and J loses 4 bases; junction bases beyond the gene matches: 1. On this clonotype itself: Its antigen has not been determined. Base qualities were left out, and no much larger clone turns up one base away.

The library relied on 5' RACE. Sequencing instrument: Illumina HiSeq 2500. A second roughly 6 to 11 cycle PCR used a sample-barcoded 5' primer and a J-beta primer mix. Each TCR beta cDNA molecule received a unique molecular identifier from a template-switch 5' adaptor carrying 12 random nucleotides. Each sample yielded at least 2.5 million CDR3-containing paired-end reads. First-strand cDNA synthesis was performed from all RNA using the Mint cDNA synthesis kit, with priming by a TRBC-specific oligonucleotide. Following uracil-DNA glycosylase treatment, all cDNA underwent a first 18-cycle PCR with the universal primers M1SS and BC2_uni_R. The authors processed their data as follows. For normalization, 1 million high-quality reads were randomly selected from each sample, with every read carrying a distinct molecular identifier. Instead of being binned into consensus sequences, reads with shared molecular identifiers were discarded. CDR3 identification, clonotype clustering and error correction used MiTCR with a Q25 quality threshold and the strictest error-elimination algorithm. Lower-bound total TCR beta diversity was estimated with a nonparametric unseen species model using Euler transformation. Clones were called with MiXCR by TCRdb after fastp trimmed the public reads at Q25, and only in-frame beta chains were retained. Rows merge per CDR3 protein into single entries with the most common DNA and genes. The V and J calls shown here were made by TCRdb, not taken from the authors' results. The sample data list approximately 780,000 distinct CDR3 sequences, and roughly 25% of these were observed just once. The ten largest clones capture 2.5% to 3.5% of the sample.

The research as a whole found: Bulk unsorted PBMC profiling prevented conclusive comparison of naive and antigen-experienced compartments. Observed TCR beta diversity per million T cells fell roughly linearly with age, and a significant reduction was already apparent by age roughly 40. Because donor CMV infection status was unknown, age-related changes in expanded clonotypes were potentially confounded. The long-lived group showed more naive CD4+ T cells, fewer expanded clones and increased TCR diversity than the aged group, suggesting age selection. Estimates of total diversity from one million sequenced T cells were regarded as lower bounds and underestimates. There was a strong correlation between observed TCR beta diversity and the percentage of naive T cells measured by flow cytometry.

This sample also appeared in a second study, on T cells of mothers and their children. The other study reports the following: Donors were nine systemically healthy Caucasian individuals: three mothers and their six children. cDNA synthesis consumed the entire amount of extracted RNA, loaded at about 1.5 ug RNA in each 15 ul reaction. In the second PCR, sample barcodes and 2-4 random nucleotides were introduced via the M1S primer. Over 9 million TCR beta CDR3 reads came from each mother, compared with some 3 million reads from each child. In both related and unrelated pairs, thymic selection shapes the output of TCR recombination in a similar way, with inherited differences having only a minor effect. Normalized repertoire overlap was always slightly but never significantly higher in related than unrelated mother-child pairs. With a sensitivity of approximately 100 clones per million clonotypes, no persistent microchimeric T cell clones were detected. Deep NGS was used in the study to compare the TCR beta repertoires of mothers and children and to look for features that separate related mother-child pairs from unrelated individuals. The mean age was 40 +/- 4 years for the mothers and approximately 11 +/- 4 years for the children. After adapter ligation with NEBNext reagents, the libraries were sequenced on Illumina HiSeq 2000 with 100+100 nt paired-end reads. To prevent cross-contamination, the mother and child libraries were prepared a month apart and were sequenced in separate runs. For each donor, between about 450,000 and 2,300,000 distinct TCR beta clonotypes were identified. Naive TCR beta clonotypes were estimated from low-frequency clonotypes matched to each donor's FACS-determined naive share, without sorting.

The sequenced material came from blood. This clonotype was sampled from a boy between 5 and 17 years old in good health. The chain is made from TRBV29-1 and TRBJ2-5, with 11 bases aligning to TRBD2. The base sequence is TGCAGCGTTGAGACTAGCGGGGTAGAGACCCAGTACTTC. Translated, it gives CSVETSGVETQYF. Reference TRBV29-1 and TRBJ2-5 genes cover what lies past the CDR3, so the full variable domain is SAVISQKPSRDICQRGTSLTIQCQVDSQVTMMFWYRQQPGQSLTLIATANQGSEATYESGFVIDKFPISRPNLTFSTLTVSNMSPEDSSIYLCSVETSGVETQYFGPGTRLLVL.